The table lists the clone carrying this T cell receptor (beta chain) with a count of one. What it binds is unknown. Every patient was affected by relapse after autologous stem cell transplantation, while exposure to brentuximab vedotin was not uniform. These data originate in a study of PD-1 blockade in classical Hodgkin lymphoma. The ends were cut back, 4 bases at V and 1 base at J, with 14 bases in the middle. CDR1 SGHRS and CDR2 YFSETQ come from the germline V gene. This CDR3 spans 15 amino acids. This table comes from immunoSEQ multiplex PCR, and its TCRdb copy is limited to in-frame clones, with some not included. The table lists more than 30,000 clones, just over 85% of them singletons, with about 7.8% in the top ten. Study-wide points: TCR diversity at baseline was reported to be reduced in newly diagnosed patients relative to healthy donors.

The receptor was isolated from a human donor with classical Hodgkin lymphoma. The specimen comprised peripheral blood mononuclear cells (PBMCs), sampled before the second cycle of nivolumab. V is TRBV5-1 and J is TRBJ1-1; TRBD1 might be the D (6 bases). The CDR3 region is CASSVAGVGNTEAFF. The CDR3 DNA is TGCGCCAGCAGCGTAGCAGGGGTGGGGAACACTGAAGCTTTCTTT.